Listed below are T cell receptor beta chains from one sample, sequenced in a study of blood T cell repertoires in COVID-19. Some clones are missing from TCRdb's copy, which holds only in-frame ones; the method was immunoSEQ multiplex PCR. This table has 200,000 to 250,000 clones, 83% appearing once. The sample comprised peripheral blood. These TCRs come from a woman aged 25-40 years with COVID-19, enrolled during active disease. Both conserved end residues are part of each CDR3. A D gene is named only where the DNA matches it firmly. Rows give clone size only sometimes, using once, few, many, or a class for an expanded clone.

j_call: TRBJ1-1; v_call: TRBV9; d_call: TRBD1; clone_size: -; cdr3_aa: CASSVGGDRWNTEAFF; cdr3_nt: TGTGCCAGCAGCGTAGGTGGGGACAGATGGAACACTGAAGCTTTCTTT
j_call: TRBJ2-7; v_call: TRBV25-1; d_call: -; clone_size: -; cdr3_aa: CASSDGVYEQYF; cdr3_nt: TGTGCCAGCAGTGATGGAGTCTACGAGCAGTACTTC
j_call: TRBJ2-3; v_call: TRBV5-1; d_call: -; clone_size: -; cdr3_aa: CASSPRFGTDTQYF; cdr3_nt: TGCGCCAGCAGCCCGCGGTTTGGGACAGATACGCAGTATTTT
j_call: TRBJ2-1; v_call: TRBV18; d_call: -; clone_size: -; cdr3_aa: CASSPPERGSSYNEQFF; cdr3_nt: TGTGCCAGCTCACCCCCGGAAAGGGGGAGCTCCTACAATGAGCAGTTCTTC
j_call: TRBJ1-1; v_call: TRBV28; d_call: TRBD1; clone_size: -; cdr3_aa: CASSLYRRDRRNTEAFF; cdr3_nt: TGTGCCAGCAGTTTATATCGGAGGGACAGAAGAAACACTGAAGCTTTCTTT
j_call: TRBJ1-6; v_call: TRBV27; d_call: TRBD1; clone_size: -; cdr3_aa: CASSPYFTGTGGNSPLHF; cdr3_nt: TGTGCCAGCAGTCCTTACTTTACTGGGACAGGGGGAAATTCACCCCTCCACTTT
j_call: TRBJ2-5; v_call: TRBV19; d_call: TRBD1; clone_size: -; cdr3_aa: CASSISQGVVQETQYF; cdr3_nt: TGTGCCAGTAGTATATCACAGGGGGTGGTCCAAGAGACCCAGTACTTC
j_call: TRBJ1-2; v_call: TRBV5-4; d_call: -; clone_size: -; cdr3_aa: CASSLKASGGVNTF; cdr3_nt: TGTGCCAGCAGCTTGAAAGCCAGTGGAGGGGTAAACACCTTC
j_call: TRBJ2-5; v_call: TRBV3-1/TRBV3-2; d_call: TRBD1; clone_size: few; cdr3_aa: CASSPGTGIQETQYF; cdr3_nt: TGTGCCAGCAGCCCCGGGACAGGCATCCAAGAGACCCAGTACTTC
j_call: TRBJ1-1; v_call: TRBV6-5; d_call: TRBD1; clone_size: once; cdr3_aa: CASSSQGGARTEAFF; cdr3_nt: TGTGCCAGCAGCTCTCAGGGGGGCGCGAGAACTGAAGCTTTCTTT
j_call: TRBJ2-7; v_call: TRBV5-5; d_call: -; clone_size: -; cdr3_aa: CASSLETLYEQYF; cdr3_nt: TGTGCCAGCAGCTTGGAGACACTCTACGAGCAGTACTTC
j_call: TRBJ1-6; v_call: TRBV5-1; d_call: TRBD1; clone_size: -; cdr3_aa: CASRLTGANSPLHF; cdr3_nt: TGCGCCAGCAGGCTGACAGGGGCAAATTCACCCCTCCACTTT
j_call: TRBJ1-4; v_call: TRBV3-1/TRBV3-2; d_call: TRBD1; clone_size: once; cdr3_aa: CASSQDSWTGVEKLFF; cdr3_nt: TGTGCCAGCAGCCAAGATTCATGGACAGGGGTAGAAAAACTGTTTTTT
j_call: TRBJ1-5; v_call: TRBV24-1; d_call: TRBD1; clone_size: few; cdr3_aa: CATSDSKPTGSQHF; cdr3_nt: TGTGCCACCAGTGATTCAAAACCGACAGGGTCCCAGCATTTT
j_call: TRBJ1-1; v_call: TRBV12-3/TRBV12-4; d_call: -; clone_size: -; cdr3_aa: CASSLHSNTEAFF; cdr3_nt: TGTGCCAGCAGTTTACACTCGAACACTGAAGCTTTCTTT
j_call: TRBJ2-5; v_call: TRBV19; d_call: TRBD2; clone_size: -; cdr3_aa: CASSMARTSGGRETQYF; cdr3_nt: TGTGCCAGTAGTATGGCTCGGACTAGCGGGGGGCGAGAGACCCAGTACTTC
j_call: TRBJ2-1; v_call: TRBV2; d_call: -; clone_size: -; cdr3_aa: CASSESASRVF; cdr3_nt: TGTGCCAGCAGTGAATCAGCGAGCCGGGTCTTC
j_call: TRBJ1-4; v_call: TRBV7-2; d_call: -; clone_size: -; cdr3_aa: CASSLGLHPGNEKLFF; cdr3_nt: TGTGCCAGCAGCTTAGGATTACACCCAGGGAATGAAAAACTGTTTTTT
j_call: TRBJ2-3; v_call: TRBV9; d_call: -; clone_size: -; cdr3_aa: CASSVGVTQYF; cdr3_nt: TGTGCCAGCAGCGTGGGAGTAACGCAGTATTTT
j_call: TRBJ2-5; v_call: TRBV9; d_call: -; clone_size: -; cdr3_aa: CASSVAGGLVRQQETQYF; cdr3_nt: TGTGCCAGCAGCGTAGCAGGGGGACTAGTTAGACAACAAGAGACCCAGTACTTC
j_call: TRBJ2-2; v_call: TRBV6-5; d_call: TRBD2; clone_size: few; cdr3_aa: CASSYGGGSTGELFF; cdr3_nt: TGTGCCAGCAGTTACGGCGGGGGTAGCACCGGGGAGCTGTTTTTT
j_call: TRBJ2-3; v_call: TRBV5-1; d_call: -; clone_size: -; cdr3_aa: CASSSTSYGTDTQYF; cdr3_nt: TGCGCCAGCAGCTCGACTAGTTACGGTACAGATACGCAGTATTTT
j_call: TRBJ2-7; v_call: TRBV7-3; d_call: TRBD2; clone_size: -; cdr3_aa: CASSPVGGGTVSYEQYF; cdr3_nt: TGTGCCAGCAGCCCCGTGGGCGGGGGTACAGTGTCGTACGAGCAGTACTTC
j_call: TRBJ1-6; v_call: TRBV11-2; d_call: TRBD1; clone_size: many; cdr3_aa: CASSFRGRNSPLHF; cdr3_nt: TGTGCCAGCAGCTTTAGGGGGCGGAATTCACCCCTCCACTTT
j_call: TRBJ1-2; v_call: TRBV6-1; d_call: -; clone_size: once; cdr3_aa: CASSEVPGPSYGYTF; cdr3_nt: TGTGCCAGCAGTGAAGTCCCAGGGCCGTCTTATGGCTACACCTTC
j_call: TRBJ2-3; v_call: TRBV7-3; d_call: TRBD2; clone_size: -; cdr3_aa: CASSWSASGGRDTQYF; cdr3_nt: TGTGCCAGCAGCTGGAGCGCTAGCGGGGGGAGAGATACGCAGTATTTT
j_call: TRBJ2-1; v_call: TRBV24-1; d_call: TRBD2; clone_size: -; cdr3_aa: CATSSGTSGSRVPLRSYNEQFF; cdr3_nt: TGTGCCACCAGCTCCGGGACTAGCGGGAGTAGGGTGCCACTACGCTCCTACAATGAGCAGTTCTTC
j_call: TRBJ2-2; v_call: TRBV7-2; d_call: TRBD2; clone_size: -; cdr3_aa: CASSLGPGLAGSNTGELFF; cdr3_nt: TGTGCCAGCAGCTTGGGTCCCGGACTAGCGGGATCGAACACCGGGGAGCTGTTTTTT
j_call: TRBJ1-2; v_call: TRBV19; d_call: -; clone_size: -; cdr3_aa: CASQSGGASGYTF; cdr3_nt: TGTGCCAGTCAGTCGGGGGGCGCTTCGGGCTACACCTTC
j_call: TRBJ2-1; v_call: TRBV24-1; d_call: -; clone_size: -; cdr3_aa: CATSSSGPGAYNEQFF; cdr3_nt: TGTGCCACCAGCAGTAGCGGGCCAGGGGCCTACAATGAGCAGTTCTTC
j_call: TRBJ1-1; v_call: TRBV10-3; d_call: TRBD1; clone_size: -; cdr3_aa: CAIRTGLRPNTEAFF; cdr3_nt: TGTGCCATCAGGACAGGGTTGAGGCCAAACACTGAAGCTTTCTTT
j_call: TRBJ1-5; v_call: TRBV24-1; d_call: TRBD1; clone_size: -; cdr3_aa: CATSDFTGTGGNQPQHF; cdr3_nt: TGTGCCACCAGTGATTTTACCGGGACAGGGGGCAATCAGCCCCAGCATTTT
j_call: TRBJ1-1; v_call: TRBV27; d_call: -; clone_size: -; cdr3_aa: CASSKGVGNTEAFF; cdr3_nt: TGTGCCAGCAGTAAAGGGGTAGGGAACACTGAAGCTTTCTTT
j_call: TRBJ2-3; v_call: TRBV18; d_call: TRBD1; clone_size: -; cdr3_aa: CASSAGTGVDTQYF; cdr3_nt: TGTGCCAGCTCTGCCGGGACAGGGGTAGATACGCAGTATTTT
j_call: TRBJ1-2; v_call: TRBV4-1; d_call: -; clone_size: -; cdr3_aa: CASSQDGVYGYTF; cdr3_nt: TGCGCCAGCAGCCAAGACGGAGTCTATGGCTACACCTTC
j_call: TRBJ2-3; v_call: TRBV21-1; d_call: -; clone_size: -; cdr3_aa: CASSKARRASSTDTQYF; cdr3_nt: TGTGCCAGCAGCAAAGCGAGAAGGGCTAGCAGCACAGATACGCAGTATTTT
j_call: TRBJ2-4; v_call: TRBV6-5; d_call: -; clone_size: few; cdr3_aa: CASNSGDWNIQYF; cdr3_nt: TGTGCCAGCAATTCCGGGGATTGGAACATTCAGTACTTC